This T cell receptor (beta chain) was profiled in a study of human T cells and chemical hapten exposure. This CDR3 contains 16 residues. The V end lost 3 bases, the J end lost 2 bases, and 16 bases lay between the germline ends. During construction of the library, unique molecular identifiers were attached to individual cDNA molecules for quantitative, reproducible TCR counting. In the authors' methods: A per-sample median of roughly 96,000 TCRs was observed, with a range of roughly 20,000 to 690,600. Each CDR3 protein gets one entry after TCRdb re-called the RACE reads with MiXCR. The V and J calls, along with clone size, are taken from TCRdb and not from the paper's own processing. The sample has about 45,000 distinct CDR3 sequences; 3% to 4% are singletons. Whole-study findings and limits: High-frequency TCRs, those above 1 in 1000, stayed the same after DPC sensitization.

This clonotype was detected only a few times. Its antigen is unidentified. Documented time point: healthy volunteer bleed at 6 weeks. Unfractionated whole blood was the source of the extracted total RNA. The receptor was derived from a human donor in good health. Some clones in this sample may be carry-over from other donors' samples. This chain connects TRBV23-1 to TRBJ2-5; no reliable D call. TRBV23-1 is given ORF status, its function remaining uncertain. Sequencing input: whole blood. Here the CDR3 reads CASSHTLREPQETQYF. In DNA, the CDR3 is TGCGCCAGCAGTCATACCCTAAGGGAACCTCAAGAGACCCAGTACTTC.